The entry below gives a single T cell receptor (beta chain) sequence along with its context. This sample was taken from a study of T-cell memory formation after mild COVID-19. One entry per CDR3 protein, called by TCRdb with MiXCR from the 5' RACE reads. The sample has hundreds of thousands of distinct CDR3 sequences; 28% are singletons. The TCR originated in an adult woman who had mild COVID-19 (a few samples of this study predate the infection). Cell type and time point are not known. The specimen was PBMCs or a T cell subset sorted from them (not recorded which).

CDR3 region: CASNPNVRLAKNIQYF. The CDR3 nucleotides are TGTGCCAGCAACCCTAACGTCCGGCTAGCCAAAAACATTCAGTACTTC. The chain carries TRBV21-1 and TRBJ2-4. TRBV21-1 is marked as a pseudogene. This CDR3 region has 16 residues.